The present entry profiles one TCR beta chain with its context. Here immunoSEQ multiplex PCR was the method, and the copy in TCRdb shows in-frame clones only, minus some. The data hold about 48,000 clones, with 80% to 95% observed a single time. The sample is drawn from a study of technical replicates of blood from a handful of donors. The CDR3 length is 14 residues. In germline, CDR1 is SGHTS, CDR2 YDEGEE. With 2 bases removed from V and 7 bases from J, the gap between germline ends came to 13 bases. The TCR was taken from a human donor in good health. Some clones in this sample may be carry-over from other donors' samples. Source material: PBMCs. The chain is built from TRBV5-8 and TRBJ1-5; D ambiguous. The CDR3 reads CASSLFLEGQPQHF. For the CDR3, the DNA is TGTGCCAGCAGCTTATTTTTGGAGGGACAGCCCCAGCATTTT.